This TCR beta chain was sequenced during a study of shared clonotypes between healthy human individuals. Across the study: Every donor yielded three CD4 naive, three CD4 memory, two CD8 naive and one CD8 memory plate.

As concerns this clone: The target antigen is unknown.

CD8 cells regarded as naive lacked CD45RO, were positively chosen for CCR7, and omitted terminally differentiated effector memory CD45RA+ cells. From germline, CDR1 is SGHTA and CDR2 FQGNSA. The CDR3 extends over 13 amino acids. Trimming took off 7 bases at V and 8 bases at J, with 15 bases between the two ends. The study's findings and limits: At large depth, rarefaction still showed sorted-subset sequencing to be incomplete. Some clonotypes were shared by all four sorted-subset donors, while others were not shared. The non-shared ones had lower generation probabilities than the shared ones. Naive CD4 clonotype sharing across a handful of donors was around 5%.

Profiled with immunoSEQ multiplex PCR; TCRdb holds only in-frame clones, not every one. The sample includes approximately 2,000,000 clones, just over 90% of them seen just once. The chain has TRBV7-2 and TRBJ2-1; the D is unclear. The specimen was naive CD8+ T cells from PBMCs. The clonotype was recovered from a man younger than 35 in good health. Some clones in this sample may be carry-over from other donors' samples. The CDR3 sequence: CASTWGSVDEQFF. CDR3 bases: TGTGCCAGCACTTGGGGATCGGTGGATGAGCAGTTCTTC.